Shown below are 11 T cell receptor beta chains from a single sample sequenced in a study of early T cells in non-severe SARS-CoV-2 infection. TCRdb analysed the 5' RACE reads with MiXCR anew, one entry per CDR3 protein. The data hold about 100,000 distinct CDR3 sequences, with 13% observed a single time. Sequenced input: whole blood. The receptors stem from an adult who was a healthcare worker with PCR-confirmed SARS-CoV-2 infection or an uninfected control (not recorded which).

About this clonotype itself: An end of the junction differs from the germline gene, which may be a read error. The chain recombines TRBV28 with TRBJ2-1; TRBD2 is a possible D gene (5 bases). The CDR3 consists of 13 residues. The germline CDR1 and CDR2 sequences are MDHEN and SYDVKM. The CDR3 coding sequence is TGTGCCAGCAGTTTTACCCCGGCAAGGGAGCTGTTCTTC. This translates into CASSFTPARELFF.

This clonotype was found many times. The rearrangement links TRBV7-2 to TRBJ1-2, with D unclear. The CDR3 sequence is 14 residues long. V was clipped by 4 bases and J by 1 base, with 10 bases between them. Germline CDR1 reads SGHTA; CDR2 reads FQGNSA. CDR3 in amino acids: CASSSPWNNYGYTF. CDR3 DNA sequence: TGTGCCAGCAGCTCCCCTTGGAATAACTATGGCTACACCTTC. The full variable domain, in which reference TRBV7-2 and TRBJ1-2 provide the parts outside the CDR3, is GAGVSQSPSNKVTEKGKDVELRCDPISGHTALYWYRQSLGQGLEFLIYFQGNSAPDKSGLPSDRFSAERTGGSVSTLTIQRTQQEDSAVYLCASSSPWNNYGYTFGSGTRLTVV.

The V call is TRBV11-2, the J call TRBJ2-3, with D possibly matching TRBD2 (6 bases). The CDR3 totals 15 residues. V lost 2 bases to trimming and J lost 2 bases, with 11 bases between them. CDR1 is SGHAT and CDR2 is FQNNGV in the germline V gene. The CDR3 DNA reads as TGTGCCAGCAGCTTAACCGGGGGACTCACAGATACGCAGTATTTT. Translated: CASSLTGGLTDTQYF.

This clonotype was detected a few times. The V call is TRBV15, the J call TRBJ1-1; the D gene is possibly TRBD1 (5 bases). Trimming shortened V by 0 bases and J by 4 bases, and 12 bases separated the two germline ends. The CDR3 runs 15 residues. From germline, CDR1 is LNHNV and CDR2 YYDKDF (reference sequence). The CDR3: CATSRDRGGSTEAFF. CDR3 sequence (DNA): TGTGCCACCAGCAGAGATCGGGGGGGAAGCACTGAAGCTTTCTTT.

This clonotype occurred many times. This rearrangement joins TRBV27 to TRBJ2-7; 8 nucleotides align to TRBD2. The length of the CDR3 is 15 residues. V trimming: 7 bases; J trimming: 2 bases; junction bases outside the gene matches: 10. The germline V gene has CDR1 MNHEY and CDR2 SMNVEV (reference sequence). The CDR3 spells CASMGAGGLTYEQYF. DNA of the CDR3: TGTGCCAGCATGGGGGCGGGGGGACTCACCTACGAGCAGTACTTC.

This clonotype was seen only a few times. The genes are TRBV6-2 or TRBV6-3 and TRBJ1-1, with TRBD1 as a possible D gene (5 bases). The CDR3 is 16 residues long. Germline values: CDR1 MNHEY, CDR2 SVGEGT. V lost 1 base and J 4 bases, leaving 16 bases between the germline ends. The CDR3 DNA is TGTGCCAGCAGTTACTTGGGGGAGCAGGGCCCCACTGAAGCTTTCTTT. It codes for CASSYLGEQGPTEAFF.

This clonotype was seen many times. The V gene is TRBV5-1, the J gene TRBJ1-1, with 8 bases that match TRBD1. Trimming cost V 4 bases and J 4 bases; bases outside gene matches: 6. Per the germline V gene, CDR1 is SGHRS and CDR2 is YFSETQ. This CDR3 has 14 amino acids. Written as DNA, the CDR3 is TGCGCCAGCAGCGAACCGACAGGGGCCACTGAAGCTTTCTTT. Its protein product is CASSEPTGATEAFF.

In this sample, this clonotype turned up many times. This chain connects TRBV28 to TRBJ2-2; the D is unclear. V was shortened by 6 bases and J by 1 base, with 9 bases between the two germline ends. The length of the CDR3 is 14 residues. Germline V gives CDR1 MDHEN, CDR2 SYDVKM. CDR3 DNA sequence: TGTGCCAGCAGCCTAACGGGGAACACCGGGGAGCTGTTTTTT. It codes for CASSLTGNTGELFF.

This clonotype turned up a few times. This chain links TRBV2 with TRBJ2-3; TRBD1 aligns across 7 bases. The CDR3 totals 13 residues. Per germline, CDR1 SNHLY and CDR2 FYNNEI. V shed 7 bases, J shed 1 base, and the junction held 2 bases outside the gene matches. The CDR3 DNA sequence: TGTGCCAGCAAGGGACAGCGCACAGATACGCAGTATTTT. It is translated as CASKGQRTDTQYF.

The chain couples TRBV29-1 to TRBJ1-1; a weak D match, TRBD1 (5 bases). Germline values: CDR1 SQVTM, CDR2 ANQGSEA. The length of the CDR3 is 11 residues. V lost 6 bases to trimming and J lost 8 bases, with 13 bases between them. CDR3 region: CSVEGQEEAFF. For the CDR3, the DNA is TGCAGCGTGGAGGGGCAGGAAGAAGCTTTCTTT.

CDR3 residues: CASSQVLGGNTIYF. The CDR3 nucleotides read TGTGCCAGCAGCCAAGTGCTAGGGGGAAACACCATATATTTT. The chain employs TRBV3-1 and TRBJ1-3; D unresolved. The germline CDR1 and CDR2 sequences are LGHDT and YNNKEL (reference sequence). This CDR3 is 14 amino acids long. V was shortened by 1 base and J by 4 bases, with 8 bases between the two germline ends.